The source of this T cell receptor beta chain is a study of OX40 agonist ivuxolimab in advanced cancers. Clones were sequenced by immunoSEQ multiplex PCR, and TCRdb holds only the in-frame ones, with some missing. The sample lists about 61,000 clones, around 86% occurring once. Autoimmune disease history or systemic immunosuppression led to patients being barred. Germline V gene lookup returns CDR1 SGHAT and CDR2 FQNNGV. This CDR3 contains 14 residues. The junction had 3 bases not matched to a gene; V was cut back by 5 bases and J by 3 bases. This TCR derives from an adult with an advanced solid tumor such as melanoma, head and neck, liver or kidney cancer. The sequencing here drew on CD4+ or CD8+ T cells sorted from blood, taken in a trial of the OX40 agonist ivuxolimab. This chain joins TRBV11-2 and TRBJ1-1, with 10 bases aligning to TRBD1. CDR3 amino acids: CASSPTGGHTEAFF. CDR3 nucleotide sequence: TGTGCCAGCAGCCCGACAGGGGGCCACACTGAAGCTTTCTTT. Drawing the rest from reference TRBV11-2 and TRBJ1-1, the complete variable domain is EAGVAQSPRYKIIEKRQSVAFWCNPISGHATLYWYQQILGQGPKLLIQFQNNGVVDDSQLPKDRFSAERLKGVDSTLKIQPAKLEDSAVYLCASSPTGGHTEAFFGQGTRLTVV.